These 14 T cell receptor beta chains originate from one sample sequenced in a study of blood T cell repertoires in COVID-19 (dated by TCRdb to 2020 to 2022). The library was prepared using the immunoSEQ multiplex PCR assay. Sourced from immuneACCESS, this table was stored by TCRdb with only in-frame sequences that have V and J called. A share of the clones is absent; for the studies checked, an unresolved V gene accounts for under half, and the remainder has no known explanation. This sample gives about 61,000 clones in total; around 77% of them show up just once. The ten largest clones capture about 20% of the sample. Sequencing input: peripheral blood. These receptors all stem from an elderly man with active or convalescent COVID-19.

This clone was recorded only once. The chain recombines TRBV19 with TRBJ1-4; perhaps TRBD1 as D (6 bases). V lost 4 bases, J lost 9 bases, and 18 bases lay in between. CDR1 is LNHDA, CDR2 SQIVND, per germline (reference sequence). CDR3 length equals 15 residues. The CDR3 sequence: CASSRWTADTKKLFF. CDR3 nucleotide sequence: TGTGCCAGTAGTAGATGGACAGCGGACACGAAAAAACTGTTTTTT.

The gene calls are TRBV2 and TRBJ1-2; 9 bases agree with TRBD1. Germline lookup yields CDR1 SNHLY and CDR2 FYNNEI. The length of the CDR3 is 13 residues. Unmatched junction bases numbered 6, after V lost 6 bases and J lost 7 bases. In DNA form, the CDR3 reads TGTGCCAGCAGGGGACAGGGATCCGGTGGCTACACCTTC. Protein sequence: CASRGQGSGGYTF.

This chain connects TRBV28 to TRBJ2-1; 7 nucleotides agree with TRBD2. The V and J ends lost 6 bases and 1 base, in that order; junction bases with no gene match: 3. Germline V CDR1 and CDR2: MDHEN, SYDVKM. This CDR3 has 14 amino acids. CDR3 sequence reads: CASRSSGSYNEQFF. The CDR3 DNA reads as TGTGCCAGCAGAAGTAGCGGGTCCTACAATGAGCAGTTCTTC. Combining the CDR3 with reference TRBV28 and TRBJ2-1 gives the whole variable domain DVKVTQSSRYLVKRTGEKVFLECVQDMDHENMFWYRQDPGLGLRLIYFSYDVKMKEKGDIPEGYSVSREKKERFSLILESASTNQTSMYLCASRSSGSYNEQFFGPGTRLTVL.

DNA for the CDR3: TGTGCCAGCACCCCAACCACAGGGGGCAAGAGAAACACCATATATTTT. This codes for CASTPTTGGKRNTIYF. This chain connects TRBV3-1 (or the pseudogene TRBV3-2) to TRBJ1-3; 9 nucleotides match TRBD1. In germline, CDR1 is LGHDT, CDR2 YNNKEL (reference sequence). The CDR3 runs 16 residues. J gave up 5 bases and V 7 bases, and 12 bases lay outside the gene matches.

This clone appeared a single time. The CDR3 sequence: CASSQGYWTGNTGELFF. As DNA, the CDR3 is TGTGCCAGCAGCCAAGGATATTGGACAGGGAACACCGGGGAGCTGTTTTTT. The J gene is TRBJ2-2, the V gene TRBV3-1 (or the pseudogene TRBV3-2); 7 nucleotides match TRBD1. CDR1 and CDR2 (germline): LGHDT, YNNKEL (reference sequence). There are 17 residues in the CDR3. V was clipped by 1 base and J by 1 base; unmatched bases: 6.

The chain links TRBV19 to TRBJ2-2; TRBD1 is a possible D gene (5 bases). The CDR3 totals 14 residues. V lost 4 bases and J lost 8, with 14 bases in between. Looked up from germline, CDR1 is LNHDA and CDR2 is SQIVND (reference sequence). Here the CDR3 reads CASSNWGSTGELFF. CDR3 sequence (DNA): TGTGCCAGTAGTAATTGGGGCAGCACTGGGGAGCTGTTTTTT.

The CDR3 DNA is TGTGCCAGCAGTGAAGGGGGCCAGAATACGCAGTATTTT. Protein: CASSEGGQNTQYF. The rearrangement links TRBV6-4 to TRBJ2-3, with TRBD1 matching over 7 bases. Germline V gene data show CDR1 as MRHNA and CDR2 as SNTAGT. CDR3 size: 13 residues. V was clipped by 3 bases and J by 7 bases; unmatched bases: 4.

Only one count was recorded for this clone. The chain employs TRBV18 and TRBJ2-5; 11 bases align to TRBD2. Germline V gene data show CDR1 as KGHSH and CDR2 as LQKENI. The length of the CDR3 is 19 residues. V lost 4 bases and J lost 2; bases outside the gene matches: 15. In DNA, the CDR3 is TGTGCCAGCTCACGAGTGGGGACTAGCGGTCGACGAACTCAAGAGACCCAGTACTTC. Protein product: CASSRVGTSGRRTQETQYF. The whole variable domain, remainder taken from reference TRBV18 and TRBJ2-5, is NAGVMQNPRHLVRRRGQEARLRCSPMKGHSHVYWYRQLPEEGLKFMVYLQKENIIDESGMPKERFSAEFPKEGPSILRIQQVVRGDSAAYFCASSRVGTSGRRTQETQYFGPGTRLLVL.

V usage is TRBV2 and J usage is TRBJ2-1; D remains unclear. The CDR3 has 15 residues. Trimming removed 4 bases from V and 5 bases from J, with 15 bases in between. Germline CDR1 SNHLY, CDR2 FYNNEI. The CDR3 coding sequence is TGTGCCAGCAGTGTATCGCAGCTGGGCCACAATGAGCAGTTCTTC. Protein product: CASSVSQLGHNEQFF.

The rearrangement links TRBV2 to TRBJ2-3; D uncertain. This CDR3 is 15 amino acids long. Trimming removed 2 bases from V and 8 bases from J, with 17 bases in between. In germline, CDR1 is SNHLY, CDR2 FYNNEI. CDR3 loop: CASSEYRPIGGTQYF. For the CDR3, the DNA is TGTGCCAGCAGTGAATACCGTCCCATCGGTGGTACGCAGTATTTT. The whole variable domain, filled in from reference TRBV2 and TRBJ2-3, reads EPEVTQTPSHQVTQMGQEVILRCVPISNHLYFYWYRQILGQKVEFLVSFYNNEISEKSEIFDDQFSVERPDGSNFTLKIRSTKLEDSAMYFCASSEYRPIGGTQYFGPGTRLTVL.

This clone was seen more than once but under ten times. The chain uses TRBV2 and TRBJ2-2, with a possible D match to TRBD1 (5 bases). Germline V gene sequence: CDR1 SNHLY, CDR2 FYNNEI. V lost 6 bases and J lost 7, with 9 bases in between. CDR3 size: 12 residues. CDR3 region: CASRQDDGELFF. In nucleotides, the CDR3 is TGTGCCAGCAGACAGGACGACGGGGAGCTGTTTTTT.

This sequence joins TRBV9 and TRBJ2-3; unclear D gene. The CDR3 length is 15 residues. CDR1 is SGDLS, CDR2 YYNGEE, per germline. Trimming took off 5 bases at V and 0 bases at J, with 13 bases between the two ends. CDR3 coding DNA: TGTGCCAGCAGACGACGGAGTCCTAGCACAGATACGCAGTATTTT. Translating it yields CASRRRSPSTDTQYF.

The chain is built from TRBV6-6 and TRBJ2-4, with 9 nucleotides matching TRBD1. Looked up from germline, CDR1 is MNHNY and CDR2 is SVGAGI (reference sequence). Germline trimming cut 6 bases from V and 0 bases from J; bases unmatched to any gene: 6. The CDR3 is 16 residues long. CDR3 sequence (DNA): TGTGCCAGCAGGACAGGGGGGAACCTAGCCAAAAACATTCAGTACTTC. This encodes CASRTGGNLAKNIQYF.

The chain couples TRBV2 to TRBJ2-7, with D possibly TRBD1 on 7 matching bases. The germline gives CDR1 SNHLY, CDR2 FYNNEI. V lost 6 bases and J lost 2, with 17 bases in between. The CDR3 loop spans 15 amino acids. CDR3 nucleotides: TGTGCCAGCAGAACCAGGGGGGCCGAGACCTACGAGCAGTACTTC. It is translated as CASRTRGAETYEQYF.